A single sample is the source of the 30 T cell receptor beta chains below, sequenced in a study of cytomegalovirus exposure and HLA in healthy donors. 60 Vbeta and 13 Jbeta primers were used in PCR. Only in-frame clones appear in the TCRdb table, and some are missing; sequencing was by immunoSEQ multiplex PCR. Among about 110,000 clones, roughly 71% were seen once, and the ten largest hold 2.5% to 3.5%. The material sequenced was PBMCs. The receptors derive from a male donor in good health and CMV-seropositive.

This clone was found a few times. The J gene is TRBJ2-7, the V gene TRBV2, with 9 bases that match TRBD1. Germline V CDR1 and CDR2: SNHLY, FYNNEI. V shed 6 bases, J shed 5 bases, and the junction held 8 bases outside the gene matches. The CDR3 has 14 amino acids. CDR3 in amino acids: CASREDWTGDEQYF. CDR3 nucleotide sequence: TGTGCCAGCAGAGAGGACTGGACAGGGGACGAGCAGTACTTC.

This clone was detected only a few times. The V and J genes are TRBV7-9 and TRBJ1-5; 8 bases map to TRBD1. The CDR3 is 15 amino acids. V shed 1 base, J shed 5 bases, and the junction held 4 bases outside the gene matches. Looked up from germline, CDR1 is SEHNR and CDR2 is FQNEAQ (reference sequence). CDR3 nucleotide sequence: TGTGCCAGCAGCTTAGGGGACAGGCCTGATCAGCCCCAGCATTTT. As protein: CASSLGDRPDQPQHF.

The rearrangement links TRBV4-2 to TRBJ1-1, with D uncertain. The CDR3 has 13 residues. V was pared by 1 base and J by 1 base, with 4 bases between. Germline CDR1 is LGHNA and CDR2 is YNFKEQ. CDR3 nucleotide sequence: TGTGCCAGCAGCCAAGGGCAGAACACTGAAGCTTTCTTT. The encoded protein is CASSQGQNTEAFF.

The chain is built from TRBV10-3 and TRBJ2-5, with 11 bases aligning to TRBD1. The CDR3 length is 16 residues. Germline lookup yields CDR1 ENHRY and CDR2 SYGVKD. Trimming removed 4 bases from V and 1 base from J; junction bases left unmatched: 5. CDR3 nucleotides: TGTGCCATCAGTGTAGGGACAGGGGGATCCCAAGAGACCCAGTACTTC. Amino acids: CAISVGTGGSQETQYF.

This clone was seen more than once but under ten times. V and J are TRBV7-8 and TRBJ1-4; D is perhaps TRBD1 (5 bases). The germline V gene encodes CDR1 SGHVS and CDR2 FQNEAQ. The CDR3 loop spans 14 amino acids. The germline V and J ends were trimmed by 5 bases and 3 bases, with 10 bases remaining between them. Written as DNA, the CDR3 is TGTGCCAGCAGCCGACAGAAGTCTAATGAAAAACTGTTTTTT. This translates into CASSRQKSNEKLFF. Drawing the rest from reference TRBV7-8 and TRBJ1-4, the complete variable domain is GAGVSQSPRYKVAKRGQDVALRCDPISGHVSLFWYQQALGQGPEFLTYFQNEAQLDKSGLPSDRFFAERPEGSVSTLKIQRTQQEDSAVYLCASSRQKSNEKLFFGSGTQLSVL.

CDR3 sequence: CASRWTGWYGYTF. The CDR3 DNA reads TGTGCCAGCAGGTGGACAGGGTGGTATGGCTACACCTTC. The rearrangement joins TRBV28 to TRBJ1-2, with 8 nucleotides matching TRBD1. This CDR3 is built from 13 residues. The J segment lost 5 bases and the V segment lost 6 bases, leaving 5 bases of the junction unmatched. CDR1 and CDR2 from the germline V gene are MDHEN and SYDVKM.

The chain recombines TRBV19 with TRBJ1-1; perhaps TRBD1 as D (5 bases). Germline CDR1 is LNHDA and CDR2 is SQIVND (reference sequence). The CDR3 loop spans 13 amino acids. V was clipped by 4 bases and J by 5 bases, with 11 bases between them. The CDR3 DNA reads as TGTGCCAGTAGTACGGGGGGGAGGACTGAAGCTTTCTTT. It translates to CASSTGGRTEAFF.

The chain links TRBV10-3 to TRBJ1-1; 8 positions agree with TRBD1. Germline-derived CDR1 and CDR2 are ENHRY and SYGVKD. The CDR3 sequence is 14 residues long. V lost 5 bases to trimming and J lost 0 bases; unmatched junction nucleotides: 2. CDR3 nucleotides: TGTGCCATCAGTAGGACAGGGATGAACACTGAAGCTTTCTTT. This encodes CAISRTGMNTEAFF.

This clone was counted between two and nine times. This chain connects TRBV2 to TRBJ2-3; 8 bases map to TRBD2. Per the germline V gene, CDR1 is SNHLY and CDR2 is FYNNEI. V lost 3 bases and J lost 0; bases outside the gene matches: 2. The CDR3 is 15 amino acids. Written as DNA, the CDR3 is TGTGCCAGCAGTGATGCTAGCGGGAGCACAGATACGCAGTATTTT. Protein: CASSDASGSTDTQYF.

The chain links TRBV4-3 to TRBJ1-5; TRBD1 aligns across 8 bases. V lost 0 bases and J lost 6; bases outside the gene matches: 7. This CDR3 has 16 residues. Germline V CDR1 and CDR2: LGHNA, YSLEER. CDR3 residues: CASSQEADRVGQPQHF. CDR3 in DNA: TGCGCCAGCAGCCAAGAGGCGGACAGGGTAGGTCAGCCCCAGCATTTT.

The chain carries TRBV27 and TRBJ2-3; possibly TRBD2 for D (5 bases). This CDR3 is built from 13 residues. CDR1 is MNHEY and CDR2 is SMNVEV in the germline V gene (reference sequence). Trimming removed 7 bases from V and 1 base from J, with 9 bases in between. The CDR3 loop reads CASKQAGTDTQYF. CDR3 in DNA: TGTGCCAGCAAGCAAGCGGGCACAGATACGCAGTATTTT.

As regards this clone: The junction differs from germline at one of its ends, possibly a read error. The chain has TRBV7-2 and TRBJ1-5; no definite D call. CDR1 SGHTA and CDR2 FQGNSA come from the germline V gene. CDR3 length: 16 amino acids. CDR3 DNA: TGTGCCAGCAGCCCGGCGTTTAAAGGGAGGTACCAGCCCCAGAATTTT. Amino acid sequence: CASSPAFKGRYQPQNF.

This rearrangement joins TRBV30 to TRBJ2-7, with D perhaps matching TRBD2 (5 bases). Germline values: CDR1 GTSNPN, CDR2 SVGIG (reference sequence). Trimming cost V 2 bases and J 2 bases, with 13 bases left between them. The CDR3 has 14 amino acids. This CDR3 is CAWSFGSAPYEQYF. The CDR3 DNA reads TGTGCCTGGAGTTTTGGGAGTGCCCCCTACGAGCAGTACTTC.

V gene TRBV6-5 combines with J gene TRBJ1-2; 10 bases align to TRBD1. The CDR3 runs to 15 residues. V lost 2 bases, J lost 8 bases, and 8 bases stayed unmatched. Germline CDR1 and CDR2: MNHEY and SVGAGI. The CDR3 spells CASSYKRQGAWGYTF. The CDR3 DNA reads TGTGCCAGCAGTTACAAACGACAGGGGGCATGGGGCTACACCTTC.

This CDR3 reads CASSKARGASYEQYF. CDR3 in DNA: TGTGCCAGCAGCAAAGCTCGGGGGGCAAGCTACGAGCAGTACTTC. J is TRBJ2-7 and V is TRBV21-1; the table's D call TRBD2 went unverified against the DNA. TRBV21-1 is labeled a pseudogene. The CDR3 loop spans 15 amino acids.

The chain combines TRBV29-1 with TRBJ2-1, with 9 bases aligning to TRBD1. The length of the CDR3 is 17 residues. J gave up 2 bases and V 3 bases, and 11 bases lay outside the gene matches. From germline, CDR1 is SQVTM and CDR2 ANQGSEA. In DNA, the CDR3 is TGCAGCGTTGATATGGGCGGGACAGGGATCACCTACAATGAGCAGTTCTTC. This gives the protein CSVDMGGTGITYNEQFF.

V and J are TRBV30 and TRBJ2-2, with D unresolved. CDR1 is GTSNPN and CDR2 is SVGIG in the germline V gene (reference sequence). This CDR3 comprises 15 residues. V was shortened by 0 bases and J by 6 bases, with 14 bases between the two germline ends. CDR3 amino acids: CAWSVQIFVAGELFF. CDR3 DNA sequence: TGTGCCTGGAGTGTACAGATCTTCGTGGCCGGGGAGCTGTTTTTT.

The chain is built from TRBV19 and TRBJ2-5; D perhaps matches TRBD2 (5 bases). The CDR3 contains 13 residues. Germline values: CDR1 LNHDA, CDR2 SQIVND (reference sequence). Trimming removed 3 bases at V and 7 bases at J, with 12 bases between. The CDR3 nucleotides read TGTGCCAGTAGTATTACGAGGGTGACGACCCAGTACTTC. Amino acid sequence: CASSITRVTTQYF.

The V and J genes are TRBV6-5 and TRBJ2-3; maybe TRBD2 (5 bases). The V end was cut by 5 bases, the J end by 0 bases, with 12 bases between. The CDR3 length is 15 residues. Germline loops: CDR1 MNHEY, CDR2 SVGAGI. For the CDR3, the DNA is TGTGCCAGCAGTCCTACTAGAACTAGCACAGATACGCAGTATTTT. It translates to CASSPTRTSTDTQYF.

The chain recombines TRBV12-5 with TRBJ1-1; D is perhaps TRBD1 (5 bases). Between the trimmed V and J ends, which lost 6 bases and 3 bases, there was a span of 26 bases. This CDR3 has 18 residues. Germline V gene sequence: CDR1 LGHNT, CDR2 FRNRAP. The CDR3 here is CASGSTPVSGGKYTEAFF. The CDR3, as DNA: TGTGCTAGTGGCTCAACCCCCGTCTCGGGGGGAAAATACACTGAAGCTTTCTTT.

This clone was found once. This rearrangement joins TRBV30 to TRBJ2-1, with a tentative D call TRBD1 (6 bases). The V gene lost 1 base and the J gene lost 11 bases, with 9 bases spanning the gap. The CDR3 extends over 11 amino acids. CDR1 and CDR2 (germline): GTSNPN, SVGIG (reference sequence). The CDR3 here is CAWSDRDKQFF. The CDR3 bases are TGTGCCTGGAGTGACCGGGACAAGCAGTTCTTC.

The chain recombines TRBV15 with TRBJ2-7; perhaps TRBD2 as D (5 bases). Trimming left V 0 bases short and J 0 bases short, with 6 bases between. The CDR3 runs to 14 residues. The germline V gene encodes CDR1 LNHNV and CDR2 YYDKDF (reference sequence). CDR3 sequence: CATSRDGSSYEQYF. DNA of the CDR3: TGTGCCACCAGCAGAGATGGGAGCTCCTACGAGCAGTACTTC.

The chain carries TRBV18 and TRBJ2-7; D is perhaps TRBD2 (5 bases). V gave up 3 bases and J gave up 0 bases, with 9 bases separating them. CDR1 and CDR2 (germline): KGHSH, LQKENI. The CDR3 sequence is 14 residues long. The CDR3 spells CASSPMTNSYEQYF. CDR3 DNA sequence: TGTGCCAGCTCACCGATGACTAACTCCTACGAGCAGTACTTC.

The chain recombines TRBV2 with TRBJ1-1, with D maybe TRBD1 (5 bases). The CDR3 contains 16 residues. The V end was cut by 7 bases, the J end by 4 bases, with 22 bases between. From germline, CDR1 is SNHLY and CDR2 FYNNEI. The CDR3: CASNGHLQGILTEAFF. CDR3 nucleotides: TGTGCCAGCAATGGCCATCTCCAGGGAATCCTCACTGAAGCTTTCTTT.

The V gene is TRBV5-6, the J gene TRBJ1-1; D is unresolved. V was cut by 1 base and J by 5 bases, with 6 bases left in between. Germline V CDR1 and CDR2: SGHDT, YYEEEE. This CDR3 is built from 12 residues. The DNA of the CDR3 is TGTGCCAGCAGCTTGACATGGACTGAAGCTTTCTTT. Its translation is CASSLTWTEAFF. The full variable domain, completed using reference TRBV5-6 and TRBJ1-1, is DAGVTQSPTHLIKTRGQQVTLRCSPKSGHDTVSWYQQALGQGPQFIFQYYEEEERQRGNFPDRFSGHQFPNYSSELNVNALLLGDSALYLCASSLTWTEAFFGQGTRLTVV.

The chain links TRBV5-1 to TRBJ2-5; 9 bases map to TRBD1. This CDR3 is 15 amino acids long. Germline values: CDR1 SGHRS, CDR2 YFSETQ. Trimming at V came to 4 bases and at J to 5 bases, leaving 9 bases not matched to a gene. This CDR3 is CASSVPQGARETQYF. The DNA for the CDR3 is TGCGCCAGCAGCGTCCCACAGGGGGCGCGGGAGACCCAGTACTTC. Drawing the rest from reference TRBV5-1 and TRBJ2-5, the complete variable domain is KAGVTQTPRYLIKTRGQQVTLSCSPISGHRSVSWYQQTPGQGLQFLFEYFSETQRNKGNFPGRFSGRQFSNSRSEMNVSTLELGDSALYLCASSVPQGARETQYFGPGTRLLVL.

The chain carries TRBV7-9 and TRBJ1-1; perhaps TRBD1 as D (5 bases). The V gene lost 5 bases and the J gene lost 12 bases, with 13 bases spanning the gap. The CDR3 is 11 amino acids. Per the germline V gene, CDR1 is SEHNR and CDR2 is FQNEAQ (reference sequence). CDR3 sequence: CASSQGLGSFF. The CDR3 DNA reads TGTGCCAGCAGCCAGGGACTCGGGTCTTTCTTT.

The chain carries TRBV9 and TRBJ1-2; D call uncertain. The germline V and J ends were trimmed by 0 bases and 3 bases, with 12 bases remaining between them. The CDR3 has 15 residues. Looked up from germline, CDR1 is SGDLS and CDR2 is YYNGEE. For the CDR3, the DNA is TGTGCCAGCAGCGTAGCTTCTCGGGGTGACTATGGCTACACCTTC. Its translation: CASSVASRGDYGYTF. Looking up the rest from reference TRBV9 and TRBJ1-2 gives the full variable domain: DSGVTQTPKHLITATGQRVTLRCSPRSGDLSVYWYQQSLDQGLQFLIQYYNGEERAKGNILERFSAQQFPDLHSELNLSSLELGDSALYFCASSVASRGDYGYTFGSGTRLTVV.

This sequence joins TRBV6-1 and TRBJ2-7; 7 bases match TRBD2. This CDR3 is built from 14 residues. In germline, CDR1 is MNHNS, CDR2 SASEGT. With V trimmed by 6 bases and J by 2 bases, 7 bases remained unmatched. As DNA, the CDR3 is TGTGCCAGCAGAAGCGGGACGGGGACCTACGAGCAGTACTTC. Its translation: CASRSGTGTYEQYF.

This clone was seen only a few times. J is TRBJ2-7 and V is TRBV19, with a possible D match to TRBD1 (5 bases). V was cut by 5 bases and J by 0 bases, with 8 bases left in between. Germline CDR1 is LNHDA and CDR2 is SQIVND (reference sequence). The CDR3 sequence is 13 residues long. The CDR3 sequence: CASSVTVSYEQYF. CDR3 sequence (DNA): TGTGCCAGTAGTGTGACAGTCTCCTACGAGCAGTACTTC. The full variable domain, with the rest looked up from reference TRBV19 and TRBJ2-7, is DGGITQSPKYLFRKEGQNVTLSCEQNLNHDAMYWYRQDPGQGLRLIYYSQIVNDFQKGDIAEGYSVSREKKESFPLTVTSAQKNPTAFYLCASSVTVSYEQYFGPGTRLTVT.